Following are 29 T cell receptor beta chains from one sample sequenced in a study of blood T cell repertoires in COVID-19. This table comes from immunoSEQ multiplex PCR, and its TCRdb copy is limited to in-frame clones, with some not included. This repertoire shows roughly 200,000 clones, around 80% found once; its top ten account for less than 7%. The sequencing sample was made of peripheral blood. The receptor source for this set is a man aged 55 to 69 with acute or convalescent COVID-19.

The chain has TRBV18 and TRBJ1-5; TRBD1 is a possible D gene (5 bases). The CDR3 contains 15 residues. The ends were cut back, 2 bases at V and 6 bases at J, with 14 bases in the middle. Looked up from germline, CDR1 is KGHSH and CDR2 is LQKENI. CDR3 sequence: CASSPGRGEGQPQHF. The DNA for the CDR3 is TGTGCCAGCTCACCAGGGCGGGGGGAAGGTCAGCCCCAGCATTTT.

CDR3 sequence: CASQPQIAGPYEQYF. The CDR3 DNA reads TGTGCCAGCCAGCCACAGATAGCGGGACCCTACGAGCAGTACTTC. The chain has TRBV4-2 and TRBJ2-7, with TRBD2 matching over 8 bases. Germline V gives CDR1 LGHNA, CDR2 YNFKEQ. The V and J ends lost 8 bases and 2 bases, in that order; junction bases with no gene match: 11. The CDR3 loop spans 15 amino acids.

The chain employs TRBV7-9 and TRBJ2-5; D perhaps matches TRBD1 (5 bases). CDR3 length: 13 amino acids. The germline V gene has CDR1 SEHNR and CDR2 FQNEAQ (reference sequence). The V and J ends lost 5 bases and 5 bases respectively, with 12 bases between them. The CDR3 DNA reads TGTGCCAGCAGCAAGACAGATTGGGAGACCCAGTACTTC. Translation: CASSKTDWETQYF.

The chain employs TRBV11-1 and TRBJ2-2; 8 bases line up with TRBD1. V was clipped by 8 bases and J by 4 bases; unmatched bases: 9. The CDR3 length is 15 residues. Germline V gives CDR1 SGHAT, CDR2 FQDESV (reference sequence). CDR3 sequence: CASLEGRGRTGELFF. In DNA, the CDR3 is TGTGCCAGCTTAGAAGGCAGGGGGCGCACCGGGGAGCTGTTTTTT.

The J gene is TRBJ2-1, the V gene TRBV25-1, with 10 bases aligning to TRBD2. V was pared by 6 bases and J by 5 bases, with 7 bases of the junction left unmatched. In germline, CDR1 is MGHDK, CDR2 SYGVNS. The CDR3 extends over 15 amino acids. The CDR3 coding sequence is TGTGCCAGCAGAGACTCTAGCGGGAGAGACAATGAGCAGTTCTTC. Protein: CASRDSSGRDNEQFF.

This clone was picked up one time. The CDR3 nucleotides read TGTGCCAGCAGTGAATCTGCCAGTCTGTATCAGCCCCAGCATTTT. Translating it yields CASSESASLYQPQHF. The chain employs TRBV6-1 and TRBJ1-5; D uncertain. Germline CDR1 MNHNS, CDR2 SASEGT. This CDR3 is built from 15 residues. V was clipped by 2 bases and J by 5 bases, with 13 bases between them.

This clone turned up a few times. The CDR3: CASSIVWGTDYEQYF. CDR3 in DNA: TGTGCCAGTAGTATCGTTTGGGGGACAGACTACGAGCAGTACTTC. The chain employs TRBV19 and TRBJ2-7; 7 bases are a match to TRBD1. Trimming removed 3 bases from V and 3 bases from J; junction bases left unmatched: 8. The CDR3 loop spans 15 amino acids. Germline V gives CDR1 LNHDA, CDR2 SQIVND (reference sequence). The full variable domain, in which reference TRBV19 and TRBJ2-7 provide the parts outside the CDR3, is DGGITQSPKYLFRKEGQNVTLSCEQNLNHDAMYWYRQDPGQGLRLIYYSQIVNDFQKGDIAEGYSVSREKKESFPLTVTSAQKNPTAFYLCASSIVWGTDYEQYFGPGTRLTVT.

The J gene is TRBJ2-1, the V gene TRBV9, with 10 bases aligning to TRBD1. CDR3 length: 16 residues. Per the germline V gene, CDR1 is SGDLS and CDR2 is YYNGEE. V dropped 0 bases and J dropped 9; count of bases not matched to a gene: 9. The CDR3 loop is CASSVGRTGGGGEQFF. CDR3 sequence (DNA): TGTGCCAGCAGCGTAGGAAGGACAGGGGGAGGGGGTGAGCAGTTCTTC.

This chain uses TRBV15 with TRBJ1-5, with a possible D match to TRBD1 (6 bases). CDR3 length: 14 amino acids. The germline V and J ends were trimmed by 7 bases and 6 bases, with 16 bases remaining between them. Looked up from germline, CDR1 is LNHNV and CDR2 is YYDKDF (reference sequence). For the CDR3, the DNA is TGTGCCACCACCCCCAGGGGAAGCGCTCAGCCCCAGCATTTT. This codes for CATTPRGSAQPQHF.

The chain carries TRBV6-5 and TRBJ1-5, with 7 nucleotides matching TRBD1. V dropped 0 bases and J dropped 0; count of bases not matched to a gene: 2. CDR1 MNHEY and CDR2 SVGAGI come from the germline V gene. The CDR3 covers 16 residues. For the CDR3, the DNA is TGTGCCAGCAGTTACTCGAAGGGGGCTAGCAATCAGCCCCAGCATTTT. Residues: CASSYSKGASNQPQHF.

The V and J genes are TRBV24-1 and TRBJ2-1; TRBD2 agrees at 14 bases. The CDR3 is made up of 12 amino acids. Trimming removed 7 bases from V and 12 bases from J; junction bases left unmatched: 1. From germline, CDR1 is KGHDR and CDR2 SFDVKD. The CDR3 DNA reads as TGTGCCACCAGGGGACTAGCGGGAGTGCAGTTCTTC. It encodes CATRGLAGVQFF.

DNA for the CDR3: TGTGCCAGCAGTGCCCCAGGGGAGAACACTGAAGCTTTCTTT. It is translated as CASSAPGENTEAFF. The chain has TRBV28 and TRBJ1-1; possible D gene TRBD1, 6 bases. Germline CDR1 MDHEN, CDR2 SYDVKM. V dropped 5 bases and J dropped 1 base, with 11 bases sitting between them. The CDR3 covers 14 residues. The variable domain in full, with the rest retrieved from reference TRBV28 and TRBJ1-1, is DVKVTQSSRYLVKRTGEKVFLECVQDMDHENMFWYRQDPGLGLRLIYFSYDVKMKEKGDIPEGYSVSREKKERFSLILESASTNQTSMYLCASSAPGENTEAFFGQGTRLTVV.

This chain connects TRBV20-1 to TRBJ2-7; a weak D match, TRBD2 (5 bases). This CDR3 has 11 residues. Germline CDR1 reads DFQATT; CDR2 reads SNEGSKA (reference sequence). Deletions cut 4 bases from V and 7 bases from J, with 11 bases between. Here the CDR3 reads CSAIFREEQYF. The CDR3 DNA follows: TGCAGTGCTATCTTCCGGGAAGAGCAGTACTTC.

The chain joins TRBV29-1 to TRBJ1-2, with D hard to call. V lost 3 bases, J lost 3 bases, and 20 bases lay in between. CDR1 is SQVTM and CDR2 is ANQGSEA in the germline V gene. This CDR3 comprises 16 residues. The DNA of the CDR3 is TGCAGCGTTGAGGGAGAATGGTCCAGCCAGGACTATGGCTACACCTTC. As protein: CSVEGEWSSQDYGYTF.

In this sample, this clone turned up a few times. This chain connects TRBV15 to TRBJ1-1; 7 nucleotides align to TRBD1. Germline-derived CDR1 and CDR2 are LNHNV and YYDKDF (reference sequence). V lost 5 bases, J lost 8 bases, and 11 bases stayed unmatched. This CDR3 contains 14 residues. The CDR3 DNA follows: TGTGCCACCAGCGTATGGACAGGCCCTTCCGAAGCTTTCTTT. Residues: CATSVWTGPSEAFF.

Here the CDR3 DNA reads TGTGCCAGCAGCTTAGGAGTGATGAACACTGAAGCTTTCTTT. Residues: CASSLGVMNTEAFF. V is TRBV7-2 and J is TRBJ1-1, with D hard to call. The germline V gene encodes CDR1 SGHTA and CDR2 FQGNSA. This CDR3 has 14 amino acids. Trimming shortened V by 1 base and J by 0 bases, and 6 bases separated the two germline ends.

The chain is built from TRBV11-3 and TRBJ1-2, with D unclear. CDR3 length: 15 amino acids. Trimming took off 0 bases at V and 6 bases at J, with 14 bases between the two ends. The germline V gene has CDR1 SGHNT and CDR2 YENEEA. The chain's CDR3 is CASSLDPFPQDGYTF. CDR3 DNA sequence: TGTGCCAGCAGCTTAGATCCCTTCCCTCAGGATGGCTACACCTTC.

The chain links TRBV10-3 to TRBJ2-5; TRBD1 agrees at 7 bases. The CDR3 runs to 13 residues. Germline-derived CDR1 and CDR2 are ENHRY and SYGVKD. J lost 5 bases, V lost 10 bases, and 10 bases had no gene match. CDR3 in DNA: TGTGCCACTTCCAGGGGGTATGGGGAGACCCAGTACTTC. This codes for CATSRGYGETQYF.

The rearrangement links TRBV28 to TRBJ1-6, with D maybe TRBD1 (6 bases). V shed 8 bases and J shed 4 bases, with 9 bases lying between them. Germline values: CDR1 MDHEN, CDR2 SYDVKM. This CDR3 is built from 13 residues. The CDR3 coding sequence is TGTGCCAGCGGCGGACAGTATAATTCACCCCTCCACTTT. Amino acids: CASGGQYNSPLHF.

The chain uses TRBV5-1 and TRBJ2-5, with 14 bases matching TRBD2. The germline V gene has CDR1 SGHRS and CDR2 YFSETQ. With 4 bases clipped from V and 2 bases from J, the junction kept 7 bases outside the gene matches. The CDR3 spans 17 residues. CDR3 protein: CASSGTSGSSPQETQYF. DNA for the CDR3: TGCGCCAGCAGCGGGACTAGCGGGAGTTCCCCTCAAGAGACCCAGTACTTC. Complete variable domain (other parts from reference TRBV5-1 and TRBJ2-5): KAGVTQTPRYLIKTRGQQVTLSCSPISGHRSVSWYQQTPGQGLQFLFEYFSETQRNKGNFPGRFSGRQFSNSRSEMNVSTLELGDSALYLCASSGTSGSSPQETQYFGPGTRLLVL.

The rearrangement links TRBV2 to TRBJ2-1; 8 nucleotides agree with TRBD2. The CDR3 loop spans 15 amino acids. The junction had 5 bases not matched to a gene; V was cut back by 1 base and J by 6 bases. Germline loops: CDR1 SNHLY, CDR2 FYNNEI. CDR3 in amino acids: CASSEGQRGTNEQFF. DNA for the CDR3: TGTGCCAGCAGTGAAGGCCAGCGGGGGACCAATGAGCAGTTCTTC.

The chain is built from TRBV25-1 and TRBJ1-3; D is uncertain. The V end was cut by 1 base, the J end by 4 bases, with 11 bases between. Per the germline V gene, CDR1 is MGHDK and CDR2 is SYGVNS. The CDR3 is made up of 15 amino acids. The DNA for the CDR3 is TGTGCCAGCAGTGAATTTGGGAGTGGCGGAAACACCATATATTTT. This translates into CASSEFGSGGNTIYF.

This clone has a handful of counts. The chain joins TRBV2 to TRBJ2-5; tentatively, D is TRBD2 (6 bases). Germline CDR1 reads SNHLY; CDR2 reads FYNNEI. The CDR3 loop spans 14 amino acids. Trimming removed 4 bases at V and 4 bases at J, with 13 bases between. The CDR3 loop reads CASSASQGGETQYF. The CDR3 nucleotides are TGTGCCAGCAGTGCGTCGCAGGGAGGAGAGACCCAGTACTTC.

This chain joins TRBV10-3 and TRBJ1-2; no reliable D call. The CDR3 covers 15 residues. The germline V gene has CDR1 ENHRY and CDR2 SYGVKD. The V gene lost 0 bases and the J gene lost 2 bases, with 10 bases spanning the gap. The CDR3 region has the DNA TGTGCCATCAGTGAGTCTACAGCCGCCAACTATGGCTACACCTTC. Protein sequence: CAISESTAANYGYTF.

The V and J genes are TRBV24-1 and TRBJ2-1; D remains unclear. Germline loops: CDR1 KGHDR, CDR2 SFDVKD. This CDR3 region has 14 residues. Trimming removed 6 bases at V and 8 bases at J, with 16 bases between. CDR3 in amino acids: CATSRRLGIDEQFF. DNA for the CDR3: TGTGCCACCAGTCGACGACTCGGTATCGATGAGCAGTTCTTC.

This clone was counted only a few times. V is TRBV6-1 and J is TRBJ2-3, with 9 bases fitting TRBD2. V dropped 0 bases and J dropped 4; count of bases not matched to a gene: 2. The germline V gene has CDR1 MNHNS and CDR2 SASEGT. This CDR3 is 15 amino acids long. DNA of the CDR3: TGTGCCAGCAGTGAAGCTGCGGGGGGGCCAGATACGCAGTATTTT. Encoded protein: CASSEAAGGPDTQYF.

V usage is TRBV5-1 and J usage is TRBJ2-1; D possibly corresponds to TRBD1 (6 bases). The V end was cut by 4 bases, the J end by 8 bases, with 13 bases between. Germline CDR1 reads SGHRS; CDR2 reads YFSETQ. The CDR3 consists of 13 residues. The CDR3 is CASSITGFDEQFF. Written as DNA, the CDR3 is TGCGCCAGCAGCATAACAGGGTTCGATGAGCAGTTCTTC.

The chain combines TRBV4-1 with TRBJ1-6, with no clear D. The V gene lost 0 bases and the J gene lost 1 base, with 7 bases spanning the gap. The CDR3 spans 16 residues. Germline values: CDR1 MGHRA, CDR2 YSYEKL. The CDR3 DNA is TGCGCCAGCAGCCAAGACCGGGAATCCTATAATTCACCCCTCCACTTT. Translation: CASSQDRESYNSPLHF.

A single count supports this clone. The genes are TRBV4-1 and TRBJ1-2; 8 positions agree with TRBD1. Losses at the gene ends were 4 bases for V and 4 bases for J; bases not matched to a gene: 17. CDR1 and CDR2 (germline): MGHRA, YSYEKL. The CDR3 has 18 residues. CDR3 in DNA: TGCGCCAGCAGCCTCGGGCGGGTGGACAGGGCGCCCGTCTATGGCTACACCTTC. Residues: CASSLGRVDRAPVYGYTF.